The sequence of this T cell receptor beta chain was determined in a study of shared clonotypes between healthy human individuals. CDR1 is MDHEN, CDR2 SYDVKM, per germline. CDR3 length: 15 amino acids. Losses at the gene ends were 3 bases for V and 5 bases for J; bases not matched to a gene: 9. The table came from immunoSEQ multiplex PCR; TCRdb's copy has only in-frame clones and leaves some out. Seen here are over a million clones, approximately 98.5% observed once, and the top ten hold roughly 0.35%. The sequencing sample was made of naive CD4+ T cells sorted from blood. Subset noted: CD45RA+ positively selected. This sequence joins TRBV28 and TRBJ2-7; 8 nucleotides agree with TRBD2. This receptor was taken from a man aged 30 to 45 in good health. The CDR3 sequence is CASSFPGGASHEQYF. In nucleotides, the CDR3 is TGTGCCAGCAGTTTTCCCGGGGGGGCTTCCCACGAGCAGTACTTC. The full variable domain, rest sourced from reference TRBV28 and TRBJ2-7, is DVKVTQSSRYLVKRTGEKVFLECVQDMDHENMFWYRQDPGLGLRLIYFSYDVKMKEKGDIPEGYSVSREKKERFSLILESASTNQTSMYLCASSFPGGASHEQYFGPGTRLTVT.